These T cell receptor beta chains were read from a single sample in a study of cytomegalovirus exposure and HLA in healthy donors. Data came from immunoSEQ multiplex PCR; TCRdb stores just in-frame clones and leaves some out. The profile shows some 97,000 clones, 79% of them singletons. What was sequenced was PBMCs. These receptors all stem from a female donor in good health and CMV-seropositive. Each CDR3 is given with its conserved first and last residue. The D gene is left open where the match is weak. Clone size appears in some rows only: once, few, many, or a class for an expanded clone.

size	V	J	D	DNA	CDR3
few	TRBV4-1	TRBJ2-1	TRBD2	TGCGCCAGCAGCCCCCTGAGCGGGAGGACGCCAATTGAGCAGTTCTTC	CASSPLSGRTPIEQFF
-	TRBV27	TRBJ2-1	TRBD2	TGTGCCAGCAGTTTACTAGCGGGGGGTGCAAATGAGCAGTTCTTC	CASSLLAGGANEQFF
-	TRBV7-9	TRBJ2-7	TRBD1	TGTGCCAGCAGCTTAAGCGGGACAGGGGACGAGCAGTACTTC	CASSLSGTGDEQYF
-	TRBV6-1	TRBJ1-1	TRBD1	TGTGCCAGCAGCCACAGGGGGAGGACAACTGAAGCTTTCTTT	CASSHRGRTTEAFF
-	TRBV30	TRBJ1-6	-	TGTGCCTGGATTCTCTCGGGGGTAAACTCACCCCTCCACTTT	CAWILSGVNSPLHF
-	TRBV29-1	TRBJ2-3	TRBD2	TGCAGCGTTACTTACGGGACTAGTAAATTAGATACGCAGTATTTT	CSVTYGTSKLDTQYF
few	TRBV5-1	TRBJ2-7	-	TGCGCCAGCAGCTTGGAATCGGAGCTCCCCTACGAGCAGTACTTC	CASSLESELPYEQYF
-	TRBV7-8	TRBJ2-1	TRBD2	TGTGCCAGCAGGATCTTGACTAGCGGGAGGGGGGAGCAGTTCTTC	CASRILTSGRGEQFF
-	TRBV6-1	TRBJ2-3	-	TGTGCCAGCAGTGAAATGGCTGATACGCAGTATTTT	CASSEMADTQYF
-	TRBV2	TRBJ2-3	-	TGTGCCAGCAGGGAAGCGCCAGGAAAAGATACGCAGTATTTT	CASREAPGKDTQYF
-	TRBV6-6	TRBJ2-1	TRBD1	TGTGCCAGCAGTTACTCGGAGGGACAGGGCTACAATGAGCAGTTCTTC	CASSYSEGQGYNEQFF
-	TRBV7-2	TRBJ2-2	TRBD1	TGTGCCAGCAGCCCCTGGACAGGGGCCGGGGAGCTGTTTTTT	CASSPWTGAGELFF
-	TRBV5-4	TRBJ1-2	TRBD1	TGTGCCAGCAGCTTGGACAGGGGGAATGGCTACACCTTC	CASSLDRGNGYTF
-	TRBV7-9	TRBJ2-4	TRBD2	TGTGCCAGCAGCTTACGGGGAGGGGCCAAAAACATTCAGTACTTC	CASSLRGGAKNIQYF
-	TRBV11-2	TRBJ2-7	-	TGTGCCAGCAGCTTAGGGCACCGGACAGCCTTCTACGAGCAGTACTTC	CASSLGHRTAFYEQYF
-	TRBV5-6	TRBJ2-7	TRBD1	TGTGCCAGCAGCTGGACAGGGGGGGGCTCCTACGAGCAGTACTTC	CASSWTGGGSYEQYF
-	TRBV9	TRBJ2-3	TRBD2	TGTGCCAGCAGCGATAGCGGGGGGGCCGCCACAGATACGCAGTATTTT	CASSDSGGAATDTQYF
-	TRBV29-1	TRBJ2-1	-	TGCAGCGTTGAGGGACTCGTAACGGCCTATGAGCAGTTCTTC	CSVEGLVTAYEQFF
few	TRBV27	TRBJ1-1	TRBD1	TGTGCCAGCACCGGGACAGGGAACACTGAAGCTTTCTTT	CASTGTGNTEAFF
-	TRBV6-5	TRBJ1-2	TRBD1	TGTGCCAGCATGAGGGGGCAGGGAAGCAATGGCTACACCTTC	CASMRGQGSNGYTF
-	TRBV4-1	TRBJ2-4	-	TGCGCCAGCCCCTCTGGGGGCACCCAAAACATTCAGTACTTC	CASPSGGTQNIQYF
-	TRBV4-1	TRBJ1-6	-	TGCGCCAGCAGCCACCCTCCAGGCCGTTACGAAGGTTCACCCCTCCACTTT	CASSHPPGRYEGSPLHF
-	TRBV7-9	TRBJ2-4	TRBD2	TGTGCCAGCAGCTTAGCTAGCGGGGGGCTAGCCAAAAACATTCAGTACTTC	CASSLASGGLAKNIQYF
-	TRBV7-9	TRBJ2-7	TRBD2	TGTGCCAGCACACTAGCGGGCGTCTACGAGCAGTACTTC	CASTLAGVYEQYF
-	TRBV9	TRBJ2-3	-	TGTGCCAGCAGCGTACGACTCACTGGGGATACGCAGTATTTT	CASSVRLTGDTQYF
-	TRBV11-3	TRBJ1-1	TRBD1	TGTGCCAGCAGCCCCGGACAGGGGCGATTCATGAACACTGAAGCTTTCTTT	CASSPGQGRFMNTEAFF
-	TRBV7-9	TRBJ2-3	-	TGTGCCAGCAGCTTAGATGACTTTCCGCGCCCAGATACGCAGTATTTT	CASSLDDFPRPDTQYF
once	TRBV7-2	TRBJ2-2	-	TGTGCCAGCAGCTTAGTGTCTAGCCTAAGCACCGGGGAGCTGTTTTTT	CASSLVSSLSTGELFF
-	TRBV5-1	TRBJ1-2	-	TGCGCCAGCAGCGGGCAGGGAGGAGGTGGCTACACCTTC	CASSGQGGGGYTF
-	TRBV4-3	TRBJ2-5	-	TGCGCCAGCAGCCAAGATGGCGGTTCTGGGGAGACCCAGTACTTC	CASSQDGGSGETQYF
-	TRBV7-9	TRBJ1-1	-	TGTGCCAGCAGCTTAAGGGGCTACATGAACACTGAAGCTTTCTTT	CASSLRGYMNTEAFF
-	TRBV5-1	TRBJ1-4	TRBD1	TGCGCCAGCAGCCCGTTCGGACAGGGGGCGGAAAAACTGTTTTTT	CASSPFGQGAEKLFF
-	TRBV7-9	TRBJ2-7	-	TGTTCCAGCAGCTTCATCTCCTACGAGCAGTACTTC	CSSSFISYEQYF
-	TRBV19	TRBJ1-1	-	TGTGCCAGTACCCCCGGAATGAGCGCTGAAGCTTTCTTT	CASTPGMSAEAFF
few	TRBV30	TRBJ1-2	-	TGTGCCTGGAGTGTCGGTGGGCGTAACTATGGCTACACCTTC	CAWSVGGRNYGYTF
-	TRBV2	TRBJ2-5	TRBD1	TGTGCCACCTTACAGGGGCGGGAGACCCAGTACTTC	CATLQGRETQYF
-	TRBV2	TRBJ2-1	TRBD1	TGTGCCAGCAGGGACGGGACAGCGTACAATGAGCAGTTCTTC	CASRDGTAYNEQFF
-	TRBV11-3	TRBJ2-1	-	TGTGCCAGCAGCTTAGATGGGAGTGGGACAACCTACAATGAGCAGTTCTTC	CASSLDGSGTTYNEQFF
-	TRBV5-6	TRBJ2-7	TRBD1	TGTGCCAGCAGCTTGGGGGGGACAGGGGACCCCGAGCAGTACTTC	CASSLGGTGDPEQYF
once	TRBV6-5	TRBJ2-3	-	TGTGCCAGCAGTCGGTCGGGAGATACGCAGTATTTT	CASSRSGDTQYF